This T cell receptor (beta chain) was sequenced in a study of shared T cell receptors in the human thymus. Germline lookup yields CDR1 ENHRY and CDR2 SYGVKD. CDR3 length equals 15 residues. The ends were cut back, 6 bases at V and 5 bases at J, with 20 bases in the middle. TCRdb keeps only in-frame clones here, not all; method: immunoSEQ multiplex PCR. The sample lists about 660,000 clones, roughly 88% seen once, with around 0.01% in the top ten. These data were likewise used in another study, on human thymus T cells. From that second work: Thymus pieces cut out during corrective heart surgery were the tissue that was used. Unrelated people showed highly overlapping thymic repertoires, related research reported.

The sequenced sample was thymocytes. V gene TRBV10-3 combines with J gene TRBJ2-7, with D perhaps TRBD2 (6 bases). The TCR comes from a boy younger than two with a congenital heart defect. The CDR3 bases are TGTGCCATCAGCCGCGGGGACTCCTTATCCCACGAGCAGTACTTC. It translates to CAISRGDSLSHEQYF.